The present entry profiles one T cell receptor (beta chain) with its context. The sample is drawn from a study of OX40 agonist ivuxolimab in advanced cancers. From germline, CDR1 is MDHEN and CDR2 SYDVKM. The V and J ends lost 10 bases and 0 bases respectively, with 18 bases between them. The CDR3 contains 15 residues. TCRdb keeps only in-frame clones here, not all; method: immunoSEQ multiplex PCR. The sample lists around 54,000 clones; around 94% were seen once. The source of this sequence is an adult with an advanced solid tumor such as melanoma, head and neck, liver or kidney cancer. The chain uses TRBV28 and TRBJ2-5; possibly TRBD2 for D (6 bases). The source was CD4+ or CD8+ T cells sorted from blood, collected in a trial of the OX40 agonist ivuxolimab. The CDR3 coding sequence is TGTGCCAACTTTAACGGGAGCTTTTACCAAGAGACCCAGTACTTC. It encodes CANFNGSFYQETQYF. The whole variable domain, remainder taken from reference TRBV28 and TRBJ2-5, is DVKVTQSSRYLVKRTGEKVFLECVQDMDHENMFWYRQDPGLGLRLIYFSYDVKMKEKGDIPEGYSVSREKKERFSLILESASTNQTSMYLCANFNGSFYQETQYFGPGTRLLVL.